The clone carrying this TCR beta chain was counted many times. Antigen: not known. Unsorted libraries were prepared from 2 million PBMCs that had been stored at -80 C. The entry originates in a study of neurological immune-mediated disorders. Study-wide findings and caveats: Association of the multiple sclerosis repertoire cluster with clinical or MRI features was not observed for any feature.

CDR1 SGHDT and CDR2 YYEEEE come from the germline V gene. V lost 6 bases, J lost 0 bases, and 11 bases stayed unmatched. This CDR3 spans 16 amino acids. Synthesis of cDNA was performed by 5'RACE using 10-nucleotide random UMIs. Each sequencing run yielded over 180 million TCR-beta sequences from 15-18 subjects. TCRdb re-called the 5' RACE reads through MiXCR, storing one row per CDR3 protein. The table includes around 69,000 distinct CDR3 sequences, around 3.3% detected once. Sequenced material: PBMCs. This clonotype was obtained from a man between 35 and 55 years old with multiple sclerosis. This chain joins TRBV5-6 and TRBJ2-5; 7 bases line up with TRBD2. As DNA, the CDR3 is TGTGCCAGCACCTCGTTGGGGGGGTCCTACCAAGAGACCCAGTACTTC. Translation gives CASTSLGGSYQETQYF.